This passage covers 17 T cell receptor beta chains from one sample sequenced in a study of post-analysis software for immune sequencing data. cDNA libraries for TCR beta contained unique molecular identifiers. In TCRdb, the PCR reads were re-called with MiXCR into one record per CDR3 protein. The repertoire holds hundreds of thousands of distinct CDR3 sequences, 30% to 45% seen once, with less than 8% in the top ten. The study's findings and limits: Controls showed lower frequencies than patients for roughly five TRBV segments, and TRBV5-6, TRBV5-1 and TRBV20-1 were among these.

Their antigen targets remain unknown. Source material: blood. The receptors were gathered from a girl between 2 and 10 years old with multiple sclerosis.

This clonotype was counted a few times. CDR3 loop: CATSRDRTSYEQYF. CDR3 nucleotides: TGTGCCACCAGCAGAGACAGGACGTCCTACGAGCAGTACTTC. The rearrangement uses TRBV15 and TRBJ2-7; D gene ambiguous. CDR3 length: 14 residues. V shed 0 bases and J shed 1 base, with 7 bases lying between them. The germline V gene has CDR1 LNHNV and CDR2 YYDKDF (reference sequence).

This clonotype was found a few times. The gene calls are TRBV20-1 and TRBJ1-6; D not certain. The V and J ends lost 5 bases and 9 bases respectively, with 17 bases between them. Germline-derived CDR1 and CDR2 are DFQATT and SNEGSKA (reference sequence). The CDR3 runs 14 residues. For the CDR3, the DNA is TGCAGTGCTCTCCGCGGTTTGGGATCTTCACCCCTCCACTTT. Translating gives CSALRGLGSSPLHF.

This sequence joins TRBV5-5 and TRBJ1-2; D not resolved. This CDR3 has 16 amino acids. Trimming took 0 bases from V and 0 from J, leaving 12 bases between them. Per the germline V gene, CDR1 is SGHKS and CDR2 is YYEKEE (reference sequence). The CDR3 DNA reads TGTGCCAGCAGCTTGGAGGGCGTCAGGACTAACTATGGCTACACCTTC. Amino acids: CASSLEGVRTNYGYTF.

The chain combines TRBV20-1 with TRBJ2-3, with 9 positions matching TRBD2. Losses at the gene ends were 6 bases for V and 6 bases for J; bases not matched to a gene: 19. CDR1 and CDR2 from the germline V gene are DFQATT and SNEGSKA (reference sequence). CDR3 length: 17 residues. The CDR3 region is CSATFPQGLAGMDTQYF. DNA of the CDR3: TGCAGTGCCACATTCCCGCAGGGGCTAGCGGGAATGGATACGCAGTATTTT.

The V gene is TRBV29-1, the J gene TRBJ1-5; 7 positions agree with TRBD1. The trim removed 4 bases at V and 5 bases at J, leaving 2 bases unmatched. Germline CDR1 SQVTM, CDR2 ANQGSEA. This CDR3 region has 12 residues. CDR3 amino acids: CSVGDRYQPQHF. The DNA for the CDR3 is TGCAGCGTTGGGGACAGATATCAGCCCCAGCATTTT. Complete variable domain (other parts from reference TRBV29-1 and TRBJ1-5): SAVISQKPSRDICQRGTSLTIQCQVDSQVTMMFWYRQQPGQSLTLIATANQGSEATYESGFVIDKFPISRPNLTFSTLTVSNMSPEDSSIYLCSVGDRYQPQHFGDGTRLSIL.

The gene calls are TRBV28 and TRBJ2-3; maybe TRBD2 (5 bases). Germline-derived CDR1 and CDR2 are MDHEN and SYDVKM. V was cut by 7 bases and J by 4 bases, with 15 bases left in between. CDR3 length equals 14 residues. The CDR3: CASNTNGAADTQYF. The CDR3 DNA is TGTGCCAGCAACACAAATGGAGCGGCAGATACGCAGTATTTT.

This clonotype was counted only a few times. V gene TRBV20-1 combines with J gene TRBJ1-6; possibly TRBD1 for D (5 bases). Trimming left V 4 bases short and J 9 bases short, with 16 bases between. The germline V gene encodes CDR1 DFQATT and CDR2 SNEGSKA (reference sequence). The CDR3 totals 14 residues. The CDR3 sequence is CSAKQSEGSSPLHF. CDR3 nucleotides: TGCAGTGCTAAGCAGTCCGAGGGGAGTTCACCCCTCCACTTT.

With respect to this clonotype: Germline and junction disagree at one end, which may indicate a read error. This sequence joins TRBV5-6 and TRBJ1-2, with D possibly matching TRBD1 (6 bases). Germline lookup yields CDR1 SGHDT and CDR2 YYEEEE. This CDR3 is 13 amino acids long. The CDR3 DNA follows: TGTGCCAACAGCTTGTCCGGGGGCGATGGCTACACCTTC. Its translation is CANSLSGGDGYTF.

J is TRBJ2-1 and V is TRBV20-1; 7 positions agree with TRBD1. This CDR3 is 15 amino acids long. The J segment lost 0 bases and the V segment lost 6 bases, leaving 8 bases of the junction unmatched. From germline, CDR1 is DFQATT and CDR2 SNEGSKA (reference sequence). The CDR3 loop reads CSALRGQSSYNEQFF. The CDR3 DNA follows: TGCAGTGCGCTTCGGGGACAGAGCTCCTACAATGAGCAGTTCTTC.

This rearrangement joins TRBV29-1 to TRBJ1-2; possibly TRBD1 for D (5 bases). V was clipped by 3 bases and J by 6 bases, with 8 bases between them. Germline V gene lookup returns CDR1 SQVTM and CDR2 ANQGSEA. The CDR3 is 11 residues long. In DNA form, the CDR3 reads TGCAGCGTTGACCAGGGAGATGGCTACACCTTC. Its protein product is CSVDQGDGYTF.

The chain has TRBV4-1 and TRBJ1-2; the D is unclear. Germline CDR1 reads MGHRA; CDR2 reads YSYEKL. V lost 1 base, J lost 1 base, and 10 bases lay in between. The CDR3 is 15 residues long. CDR3 sequence reads: CASSQVGRNNYGYTF. The CDR3, as DNA: TGCGCCAGCAGCCAAGTGGGTAGGAATAACTATGGCTACACCTTC.

CDR3 in DNA: TGTGCCAGCAGTCCAAACCTAGACAGCTATGGCTACACCTTC. It yields the protein CASSPNLDSYGYTF. The chain links TRBV12-3 or TRBV12-4 to TRBJ1-2; perhaps TRBD1 as D (5 bases). This CDR3 contains 14 residues. Trimming shortened V by 5 bases and J by 4 bases, and 14 bases separated the two germline ends.

This chain uses TRBV28 with TRBJ2-5; no definite D call. Trimming removed 2 bases from V and 7 bases from J, with 8 bases in between. The CDR3 covers 12 residues. Germline V gene lookup returns CDR1 MDHEN and CDR2 SYDVKM. The CDR3 sequence is CASSLASGTQYF. CDR3 in DNA: TGTGCCAGCAGTTTAGCCTCCGGGACCCAGTACTTC.

This clonotype was seen a handful of times. The V call is TRBV12-3 or TRBV12-4, the J call TRBJ2-7, with 7 bases matching TRBD2. The CDR3 has 16 residues. The J segment lost 0 bases and the V segment lost 6 bases, leaving 11 bases of the junction unmatched. The CDR3 DNA reads TGTGCCAGCAGCCCCTCAACTCGGGACTACTCCTACGAGCAGTACTTC. Amino acids: CASSPSTRDYSYEQYF.

This clonotype turned up a few times. V gene TRBV19 combines with J gene TRBJ1-2, with D uncertain. The germline V and J ends were trimmed by 4 bases and 4 bases, with 10 bases remaining between them. The CDR3 is made up of 13 amino acids. Germline CDR1 LNHDA, CDR2 SQIVND (reference sequence). The CDR3, as DNA: TGTGCCAGTAGTAAGGAGGGCTTCTATGGCTACACCTTC. This gives the protein CASSKEGFYGYTF.

The chain recombines TRBV28 with TRBJ2-3; TRBD2 is a possible D gene (6 bases). Germline CDR1 reads MDHEN; CDR2 reads SYDVKM. The CDR3 runs 15 residues. The V end was cut by 4 bases, the J end by 4 bases, with 15 bases between. In DNA, the CDR3 is TGTGCCAGCAGTTCCCCCGGGGCGGGGTCAGATACGCAGTATTTT. Translating it yields CASSSPGAGSDTQYF. The full variable domain, rest sourced from reference TRBV28 and TRBJ2-3, is DVKVTQSSRYLVKRTGEKVFLECVQDMDHENMFWYRQDPGLGLRLIYFSYDVKMKEKGDIPEGYSVSREKKERFSLILESASTNQTSMYLCASSSPGAGSDTQYFGPGTRLTVL.

The table lists this clonotype with a few counts. The V call is TRBV6-5, the J call TRBJ1-2; D might be TRBD1 (6 bases). CDR3 length: 18 residues. Germline values: CDR1 MNHEY, CDR2 SVGAGI. V gave up 0 bases and J gave up 3 bases, with 20 bases separating them. In DNA form, the CDR3 reads TGTGCCAGCAGTTACTCTGTGGCCTTGGGGGCGTCCTACTATGGCTACACCTTC. Its translation is CASSYSVALGASYYGYTF.